This is a list of T cell receptor beta chains from one sample in a study of T cell repertoires in cytomegalovirus infection. TCRdb passed the reads through MiXCR, listing each CDR3 protein once. This table holds roughly 760,000 distinct CDR3 sequences, 35% found once. The sample taken for sequencing was PBMCs. The source is a human donor in good health (CMV status not recorded). Some clones in this sample may be carry-over from other donors' samples. The CDR3 runs from the conserved cysteine through the conserved F or W.

v_gene: TRBV6-1
CDR3aa: CASSEDEQFF

v_gene: TRBV20-1
CDR3aa: CSAQLYKSGNSYNEQFF

v_gene: TRBV12-3/TRBV12-4
CDR3aa: CASRKDSLNTEAFF

v_gene: TRBV5-1
CDR3aa: CASSSAPRNRGGYGYTF

v_gene: TRBV7-2
CDR3aa: CASSLVPSDEQFF

v_gene: TRBV11-1
CDR3aa: CASSPRGGGLSTDTQYF

v_gene: TRBV14
CDR3aa: CASSPGLANYNEQFF

v_gene: TRBV7-2
CDR3aa: CASSNPRYRDLMSPLHF

v_gene: TRBV7-2
CDR3aa: CASSGGLGRETQYF

v_gene: TRBV24-1
CDR3aa: CATSEVLRAGELFF

v_gene: TRBV30
CDR3aa: CAWSRDRGTEAFF

v_gene: TRBV29-1
CDR3aa: CSVEGLLSGNTIYF

v_gene: TRBV5-1
CDR3aa: CASTPTDRSYGYTF

v_gene: TRBV19
CDR3aa: CASSPVEADQPQHF

v_gene: TRBV6-5
CDR3aa: CASSPLNAVGNEKLFF

v_gene: TRBV7-2
CDR3aa: CASSLDPWVSYGYTF

v_gene: TRBV20-1
CDR3aa: CSARGLSTDTQYF

v_gene: TRBV19
CDR3aa: CASRSLAGVAGELFF

v_gene: TRBV12-3/TRBV12-4
CDR3aa: CATGPSGTDTQYF

v_gene: TRBV27
CDR3aa: CASSLQRWRADTQYF

v_gene: TRBV7-8
CDR3aa: CASSLNRGQQGTKSLYEQYF

v_gene: TRBV7-6
CDR3aa: CASRVDQDTGELFF

v_gene: TRBV6-5
CDR3aa: CASTQNTEALF

v_gene: TRBV7-8
CDR3aa: CASSFGVQETQYF

v_gene: TRBV28
CDR3aa: CASSFPPMNTEAFF

v_gene: TRBV19
CDR3aa: CASSIVGGFTEAFF

v_gene: TRBV27
CDR3aa: CASSLFQLAGDTDTQYF

v_gene: TRBV2
CDR3aa: CASSIEKLFF

v_gene: TRBV19
CDR3aa: CASTSTMVEQFF

v_gene: TRBV5-5
CDR3aa: CASSLAWGAPGDTEGFF

v_gene: TRBV27
CDR3aa: CASSLGPSNEQFF

v_gene: TRBV19
CDR3aa: CASSIRTSGGAGPGELFF

v_gene: TRBV9
CDR3aa: CASSDRQGGTEAFF

v_gene: TRBV29-1
CDR3aa: CSVSTGTGEGRPQHF

v_gene: TRBV12-3/TRBV12-4
CDR3aa: CASSLPATGHNEQFF

v_gene: TRBV29-1
CDR3aa: CSVEDRRSGNTIYF

v_gene: TRBV7-9
CDR3aa: CASGAFGRGNEQFF

v_gene: TRBV7-3
CDR3aa: CASSLVPAGSGELFF

v_gene: TRBV12-3/TRBV12-4
CDR3aa: CARRETAGYGYTF

v_gene: TRBV6-6
CDR3aa: CASSYSRQGGHQPQHF

v_gene: TRBV27
CDR3aa: CASSFRVAGGPNTGELFF

v_gene: TRBV28
CDR3aa: CASLTGKKTGELFF

v_gene: TRBV19
CDR3aa: CASSIAANTEAFF

v_gene: TRBV19
CDR3aa: CAVGAGTDNVLTF

v_gene: TRBV7-8
CDR3aa: CASSRTSGDSYEQYF

v_gene: TRBV11-2
CDR3aa: CASSPRDVWAGELFF

v_gene: TRBV7-3
CDR3aa: CASSPVISNTEALF

v_gene: TRBV7-2
CDR3aa: CASSLTLDYGYTF

v_gene: TRBV29-1
CDR3aa: CSVGSGKETQYF

v_gene: TRBV27
CDR3aa: CASSSRPQSNYGYTF